This T cell receptor beta chain is from a study of shared clonotypes between healthy human individuals. CDR1 is KGHSH and CDR2 is LQKENI in the germline V gene. The CDR3 consists of 15 residues. V trimming: 4 bases; J trimming: 1 base; junction bases outside the gene matches: 3. Libraries were prepared by immunoSEQ multiplex PCR; TCRdb keeps only in-frame clonotypes and omits some of them. The table records 2 million to 3 million clones, 90% to 95% of them present only once. Sequenced material: naive CD4+ T cells sorted from blood. Subset denoted: CD45RA+ positively selected. This chain links TRBV18 with TRBJ2-4; 8 bases match TRBD1. The clonotype originates from a man aged 18 to 29 in good health. The CDR3 region is CASSQTGVAKNIQYF. The CDR3 nucleotides read TGTGCCAGCTCACAGACAGGGGTTGCCAAAAACATTCAGTACTTC.